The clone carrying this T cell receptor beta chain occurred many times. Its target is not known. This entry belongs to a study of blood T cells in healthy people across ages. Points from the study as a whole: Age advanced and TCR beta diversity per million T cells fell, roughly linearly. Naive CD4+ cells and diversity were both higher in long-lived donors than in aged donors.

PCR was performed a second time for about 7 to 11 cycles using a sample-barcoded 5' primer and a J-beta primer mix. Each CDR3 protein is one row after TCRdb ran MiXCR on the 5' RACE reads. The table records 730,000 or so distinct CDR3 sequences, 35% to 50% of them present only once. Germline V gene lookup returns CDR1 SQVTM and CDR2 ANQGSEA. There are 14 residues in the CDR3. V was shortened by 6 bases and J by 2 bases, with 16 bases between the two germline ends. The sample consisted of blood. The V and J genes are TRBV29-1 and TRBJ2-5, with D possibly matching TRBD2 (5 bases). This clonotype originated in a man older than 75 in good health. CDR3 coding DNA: TGCAGCGTGACCTCTGGAGGAGAACAAGAGACCCAGTACTTC. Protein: CSVTSGGEQETQYF. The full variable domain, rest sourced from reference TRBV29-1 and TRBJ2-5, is SAVISQKPSRDICQRGTSLTIQCQVDSQVTMMFWYRQQPGQSLTLIATANQGSEATYESGFVIDKFPISRPNLTFSTLTVSNMSPEDSSIYLCSVTSGGEQETQYFGPGTRLLVL.